Below, 15 T cell receptor beta chains from the same sample are listed, as sequenced in a study of T cell repertoires in cytomegalovirus infection. TCRdb re-derived calls from the reads in MiXCR, one entry per CDR3 protein. The data show around 170,000 distinct CDR3 sequences, 14% seen once. Sequences were obtained from PBMCs. All receptors derive from a human donor in good health (CMV status not recorded). Some clones in this sample may be carry-over from other donors' samples.

This clonotype was picked up many times. The chain joins TRBV20-1 to TRBJ2-1, with D perhaps matching TRBD2 (6 bases). Germline V gives CDR1 DFQATT, CDR2 SNEGSKA (reference sequence). Trimming removed 3 bases from V and 4 bases from J, with 25 bases in between. The CDR3 totals 18 residues. Written as DNA, the CDR3 is TGCAGTGCTAGTCTGCGTTTGGAAGGCGGGAATACGTACAATGAGCAGTTCTTC. It codes for CSASLRLEGGNTYNEQFF.

This clonotype was seen ten or more times. V gene TRBV7-2 combines with J gene TRBJ2-7; D gene ambiguous. This CDR3 has 14 amino acids. Germline V lookup: CDR1 SGHTA, CDR2 FQGNSA. Trimming cost V 5 bases and J 3 bases, with 14 bases left between them. For the CDR3, the DNA is TGTGCCAGCAGCATCGCACAAGGACGCTACGAGCAGTACTTC. Translated: CASSIAQGRYEQYF.

This clonotype was counted at least ten times. CDR3 amino acids: CASSLEGGQASEQFF. The CDR3, as DNA: TGTGCCAGCAGCTTAGAAGGCGGCCAGGCGAGTGAGCAGTTCTTC. The chain couples TRBV7-9 to TRBJ2-1; no reliable D call. V dropped 1 base and J dropped 9 bases, with 16 bases sitting between them. CDR1 SEHNR and CDR2 FQNEAQ come from the germline V gene (reference sequence). This CDR3 is built from 15 residues.

This clonotype was observed a handful of times. The chain recombines TRBV10-3 with TRBJ2-1; tentatively, D is TRBD1 (6 bases). The CDR3 contains 13 residues. Trimming removed 6 bases at V and 4 bases at J, with 10 bases between. The germline V gene encodes CDR1 ENHRY and CDR2 SYGVKD. The CDR3 spells CAISAQGYNEQFF. CDR3 nucleotides: TGTGCCATCAGCGCACAGGGATACAATGAGCAGTTCTTC.

This chain connects TRBV5-1 to TRBJ2-2; tentatively, D is TRBD2 (5 bases). Germline loops: CDR1 SGHRS, CDR2 YFSETQ. The CDR3 extends over 15 amino acids. V was cut by 0 bases and J by 1 base, with 7 bases left in between. The CDR3 DNA sequence: TGCGCCAGCAGCTTGGAAGCGGAGAACACCGGGGAGCTGTTTTTT. This codes for CASSLEAENTGELFF.

There are a few counts of this clonotype. V and J are TRBV28 and TRBJ1-3; D remains unclear. CDR3 length: 14 residues. The V gene's germline CDR1 is MDHEN and CDR2 SYDVKM. V was clipped by 7 bases and J by 0 bases, with 10 bases between them. DNA of the CDR3: TGTGCCAGCAAATTGACTGTCTCTGGAAACACCATATATTTT. Its translation is CASKLTVSGNTIYF.

This clonotype was counted only a few times. The V and J genes are TRBV9 and TRBJ1-1; a weak D match, TRBD1 (6 bases). The CDR3 is 14 residues long. With 2 bases removed from V and 1 base from J, the gap between germline ends came to 9 bases. Per germline, CDR1 SGDLS and CDR2 YYNGEE. The CDR3 coding sequence is TGTGCCAGCAGCGTCGGGGGCTGGAACACTGAAGCTTTCTTT. As protein: CASSVGGWNTEAFF. The whole variable domain, filled in from reference TRBV9 and TRBJ1-1, reads DSGVTQTPKHLITATGQRVTLRCSPRSGDLSVYWYQQSLDQGLQFLIQYYNGEERAKGNILERFSAQQFPDLHSELNLSSLELGDSALYFCASSVGGWNTEAFFGQGTRLTVV.

This clonotype appeared a few times. The chain recombines TRBV20-1 with TRBJ2-7; maybe TRBD1 (6 bases). V was pared by 1 base and J by 10 bases, with 8 bases between. Per the germline V gene, CDR1 is DFQATT and CDR2 is SNEGSKA (reference sequence). This CDR3 spans 10 amino acids. This chain's CDR3 is CSARVGHQYF. CDR3 coding DNA: TGCAGTGCTAGAGTGGGACACCAGTACTTC.

This clonotype has ten or more counts. The V and J genes are TRBV29-1 and TRBJ1-1; tentatively, D is TRBD1 (5 bases). The V gene's germline CDR1 is SQVTM and CDR2 ANQGSEA. This CDR3 spans 13 amino acids. Trimming removed 7 bases at V and 0 bases at J, with 12 bases between. The CDR3 here is CSASPGLNTEAFF. CDR3 in DNA: TGCAGCGCCTCACCAGGGTTGAACACTGAAGCTTTCTTT.

In this sample, this clonotype turned up many times. The CDR3 DNA reads as TGTGCCAGCAGTTACTCGACACGGGAGATTGGGAATGAGCAGTTCTTC. Translated, it gives CASSYSTREIGNEQFF. This chain joins TRBV6-5 and TRBJ2-1, with D perhaps TRBD2 (6 bases). The CDR3 runs 16 residues. Germline V CDR1 and CDR2: MNHEY, SVGAGI. V was clipped by 0 bases and J by 7 bases, with 16 bases between them.

The chain is built from TRBV3-1 and TRBJ1-2, with a possible D match to TRBD1 (6 bases). V gave up 8 bases and J gave up 4 bases, with 14 bases separating them. CDR1 LGHDT and CDR2 YNNKEL come from the germline V gene (reference sequence). This CDR3 is built from 13 residues. The CDR3 region has the DNA TGTGCCAGCCAGGAAGGACAGTCCTATGGCTACACCTTC. Translation: CASQEGQSYGYTF. The whole variable domain, filled in from reference TRBV3-1 and TRBJ1-2, reads DTAVSQTPKYLVTQMGNDKSIKCEQNLGHDTMYWYKQDSKKFLKIMFSYNNKELIINETVPNRFSPKSPDKAHLNLHINSLELGDSAVYFCASQEGQSYGYTFGSGTRLTVV.

This clonotype was observed a few times. The chain links TRBV29-1 to TRBJ1-1, with TRBD1 identical over 8 bases. The CDR3 length is 12 residues. Germline V CDR1 and CDR2: SQVTM, ANQGSEA. V lost 7 bases and J lost 3; bases outside the gene matches: 4. The CDR3 protein is CSAYRGDTEAFF. DNA for the CDR3: TGCAGCGCCTACAGGGGGGACACTGAAGCTTTCTTT.

This clonotype was counted at least ten times. The chain couples TRBV6-2 or TRBV6-3 to TRBJ2-5, with a tentative D call TRBD1 (6 bases). V lost 3 bases, J lost 2 bases, and 10 bases lay in between. This CDR3 region has 14 residues. CDR1 is MNHEY and CDR2 is SVGEGT in the germline V gene. CDR3 nucleotides: TGTGCCAGCAGTTATGGGACAAGGCAAGAGACCCAGTACTTC. Amino acids: CASSYGTRQETQYF.

The CDR3 DNA reads as TGTGCCAGCAGTTTACTACTAGCGGGAGATCGGCGCTACGAGCAGTACTTC. This translates into CASSLLLAGDRRYEQYF. V gene TRBV28 combines with J gene TRBJ2-7; 11 bases map to TRBD2. The CDR3 runs 17 residues. V gave up 2 bases and J gave up 3 bases; unmatched junction bases: 9. CDR1 is MDHEN, CDR2 SYDVKM, per germline.

This clonotype was detected a few times. The V gene is TRBV4-3, the J gene TRBJ2-1; D unresolved. Germline V CDR1 and CDR2: LGHNA, YSLEER. V dropped 4 bases and J dropped 2 bases, with 12 bases sitting between them. The CDR3 extends over 15 amino acids. CDR3 in amino acids: CASSPNRAPYNEQFF. The CDR3 nucleotides read TGCGCCAGCAGCCCAAACCGGGCACCCTACAATGAGCAGTTCTTC.